A selection of T cell receptor beta chains follows, all from one sample in a study of blood T cells in healthy people across ages. TCRdb redid the calling of the 5' RACE reads with MiXCR, one entry per CDR3 protein. The sample contains about 1.8 million distinct CDR3 sequences, roughly 50% of which appear only once. Material: blood. The receptors stem from a woman aged 40 to 50 in good health. Both conserved end residues are part of each CDR3. D genes are given only for firm matches. For some rows the clone size is stated as once, few or many, or as a class when expanded; others skip it.

j_call v_call d_call clone_size cdr3_nt cdr3_aa
TRBJ2-1 TRBV24-1 . few TGTGCCACCAGTGAGCCCGGGACCGCTAGCTCCTACAATGAGCAGTTCTTC CATSEPGTASSYNEQFF
TRBJ2-7 TRBV20-1 TRBD2 . TGCAGTGCTAGAGAGCTAGCGGGGCCCTCACGGTATGAGCAGTACTTC CSARELAGPSRYEQYF
TRBJ2-7 TRBV11-1 TRBD1 few TGTGCCAGCAGCCCGATACGTGGGACAGAACTCTACGAGCAGTACTTC CASSPIRGTELYEQYF
TRBJ1-2 TRBV10-3 TRBD1 . TGTGCCATCAGACGTGGAGGGAGGGGGCGACCGGCTAACTATGGCTACACCTTC CAIRRGGRGRPANYGYTF
TRBJ1-2 TRBV27 . . TGTGCCAGCAGTTCCCCAGGCAGGGCGTTAGAGGGTGGCTACACCTTC CASSSPGRALEGGYTF
TRBJ2-7 TRBV7-2 . many TGTGCCAGCAGCTTCAGGGTCGCCTCCTACGAGCAGTACTTC CASSFRVASYEQYF
TRBJ1-2 TRBV6-6 . . TGTGCCAGCAGTGACAGGACCTATGGCTACACCTTC CASSDRTYGYTF
TRBJ1-5 TRBV7-8 . . TGTGCCAGCAGCTTACAGCAGGGAGCCAGTCAGCCCCAGCATTTT CASSLQQGASQPQHF
TRBJ2-3 TRBV12-3/TRBV12-4 TRBD2 . TGTGCCAGCAGTTTTCGACTAGCGGGGGCACGGAGCACAGATACGCAGTATTTT CASSFRLAGARSTDTQYF
TRBJ2-5 TRBV7-2 TRBD2 few TGTGCCAGCACCCGGACTAGCGTTGGGGAGACCCAGTACTTC CASTRTSVGETQYF
TRBJ2-7 TRBV7-2 . . TGTGCCAGCAGCTTAGCCGGGCGGCAGGGGCCCAACTACGAGCAGTACTTC CASSLAGRQGPNYEQYF
TRBJ2-5 TRBV5-1 TRBD2 . TGCGCCAGCAGCTTGACTAGCGGGGGGGCAACGGAGACCCAGTACTTC CASSLTSGGATETQYF
TRBJ1-2 TRBV18 . . TGTGCCAGCTCACTACCGACAGGTGCCTCGGGCTACACCTTC CASSLPTGASGYTF
TRBJ2-5 TRBV6-2/TRBV6-3 TRBD2 . TGTGCCAGCTTTGGGCCCCATCGACTAGCGGGATTCCAAGAGACCCAGTACTTC CASFGPHRLAGFQETQYF
TRBJ2-5 TRBV24-1 . . TGTGCCACCAGTGATGTGCGTTGGGGGCAAGAGACCCAGTACTTC CATSDVRWGQETQYF
TRBJ1-2 TRBV24-1 TRBD1 . TGTGCCACCAGTGATGCAGACAGGGGCCGTTTTGGCTACACCTTC CATSDADRGRFGYTF
TRBJ2-5 TRBV12-3/TRBV12-4 TRBD1 . TGTGCCAGCAGTTCCCGGACAGGGGGGTCGTTAAGGGAGACCCAGTACTTC CASSSRTGGSLRETQYF
TRBJ1-1 TRBV4-1 . . TGCGCCAGCAGCCAAGATTATGGTGCAGGGAGGTACACTGAAGCTTTCTTT CASSQDYGAGRYTEAFF
TRBJ1-1 TRBV13 . . TGTGCCAGCAGTCGCGGAGGGGTAGGCACTGAAGCTTTCTTT CASSRGGVGTEAFF
TRBJ2-7 TRBV6-2/TRBV6-3 . . TGTGCCAGCAGTACAGGGGGCTTAGGACTAGCGACCTACGAGCAGTACTTC CASSTGGLGLATYEQYF
TRBJ2-3 TRBV10-3 TRBD2 . TGTGCCATCAGCCTTAGCGGGGGCACAGATACGCAGTATTTT CAISLSGGTDTQYF
TRBJ2-7 TRBV7-9 . few TGTGCCAGCAGCTTAGTATGGGGCGAGCAGTACTTC CASSLVWGEQYF
TRBJ2-5 TRBV4-2 . few TGTGCCAGCAGCCATCTTGACATCCAAGAGACCCAGTACTTC CASSHLDIQETQYF
TRBJ2-1 TRBV27 TRBD2 . TGTGCCAGCAGTTTCGGGGGGGTGGTCGATGAGCAGTTCTTC CASSFGGVVDEQFF
TRBJ2-3 TRBV7-2 . many TGTGCCAGCAGCTTATACACAGATACGCAGTATTTT CASSLYTDTQYF
TRBJ1-4 TRBV20-1 TRBD1 few TGCAGTGCTAGCGTCAGGGGGGTCAATGAAAAACTGTTTTTT CSASVRGVNEKLFF
TRBJ2-1 TRBV14 . . TGTGCCAGCAGCCAAGAACGGTTTGGCGAGCAGTTCTTC CASSQERFGEQFF
TRBJ1-5 TRBV20-1 . . TGCAGTGCTTCAGATCAGCCCCAGCATTTT CSASDQPQHF
TRBJ1-4 TRBV12-3/TRBV12-4 . few TGTGCCAGCGATGGGGGGGCAACTAATGAAAAACTGTTTTTT CASDGGATNEKLFF
TRBJ2-7 TRBV29-1 . . TGCAGCGCTGAAGTGGTTTACGAGCAGTACTTC CSAEVVYEQYF
TRBJ2-7 TRBV28 TRBD1 . TGTGCCAGCAGGCGGACAGGGGGAAACTACGAGCAGTACTTC CASRRTGGNYEQYF
TRBJ2-3 TRBV7-3 . . TGTGCCAGCAGCTTTTTCGGGGGAGGAGCAACAGATACGCAGTATTTT CASSFFGGGATDTQYF
TRBJ1-2 TRBV12-3/TRBV12-4 . few TGTGCCAGCAGTATAAAGGGTGGGGGGATATATGGCTACACCTTC CASSIKGGGIYGYTF
TRBJ2-7 TRBV4-3 . few TGCGCCAGCAGCCAAGCGGCCTTAGGTCTTACCGGGTACGAGCAGTACTTC CASSQAALGLTGYEQYF
TRBJ2-7 TRBV20-1 . . TGCAGTGCTAGCGAGCAGGTAGCCTACGAGCAGTACTTC CSASEQVAYEQYF
TRBJ1-1 TRBV5-1 . . TGCGCCAGCAGCTCGGCCCAGAGTTTCAACACTGAAGCTTTCTTT CASSSAQSFNTEAFF
TRBJ2-3 TRBV20-1 . . TGCAGTGCTAGAGATGTGTACCGCGGAGATACGCAGTATTTT CSARDVYRGDTQYF
TRBJ2-3 TRBV27 TRBD1 . TGTGCCAGACTCTTGGGACAGGGGGACACAGATACGCAGTATTTT CARLLGQGDTDTQYF
TRBJ2-1 TRBV7-8 TRBD1 . TGTGCCAGCAGCTTAGTCTCGGGGACAGTCAAAAATGAGCAGTTCTTC CASSLVSGTVKNEQFF
TRBJ1-6 TRBV7-9 . . TGTGCCAGCAGCTTAGCGTGGCAGAGCTCCTATAATTCACCCCTCCACTTT CASSLAWQSSYNSPLHF
TRBJ2-7 TRBV27 . many TGTGCCAGCAGTTCCATCTCTTACGAGCAGTACTTC CASSSISYEQYF
TRBJ1-4 TRBV25-1 . . TGTGCCAGCAGTCCTCCTTCGGTGGCACAGGGAAATGAAAAACTGTTTTTT CASSPPSVAQGNEKLFF